The next 5 T cell receptor beta chains were all read from a single sample in a study of intratumoral heterogeneity in liver cancer. Produced via immunoSEQ multiplex PCR; TCRdb's table is partial and in-frame only. Altogether about 6,400 clones are present, roughly half being singletons, with the ten largest covering more than 11%. Tumour samples came from separate, distinct regions of the hepatocellular carcinoma nodule. Sequences were derived from tumor tissue, sampled before any cancer treatment. These receptors originate from a man in his sixties or seventies with hepatocellular carcinoma.

The chain carries TRBV5-6 and TRBJ1-6; TRBD1 aligns across 7 bases. The CDR3 runs 14 residues. V dropped 3 bases and J dropped 11; count of bases not matched to a gene: 8. The germline gives CDR1 SGHDT, CDR2 YYEEEE. CDR3 protein: CASSYDRAQAPLHF. The DNA of the CDR3 is TGTGCCAGCAGCTACGACAGGGCTCAAGCACCCCTCCACTTT.

This clone came up a few times. One end of the junction fails to match germline, which may point to a read error. V usage is TRBV7-9 and J usage is TRBJ2-2, with D unclear. CDR1 is SEHNR, CDR2 FQNEAQ, per germline (reference sequence). CDR3 length equals 14 residues. The CDR3 DNA reads TGTGCCAGCAGCGTAGCATCCCGTACCGGGGAGCTGTTTTTT. This gives the protein CASSVASRTGELFF.

The rearrangement uses TRBV18 and TRBJ1-4, with TRBD1 as a possible D gene (6 bases). V was trimmed by 1 base and J by 2 bases, leaving 8 bases between them. This CDR3 spans 15 amino acids. Germline loops: CDR1 KGHSH, CDR2 LQKENI. CDR3 sequence reads: CASSPRGGTNEKLFF. Here the CDR3 DNA reads TGTGCCAGCTCACCACGAGGGGGTACTAATGAAAAACTGTTTTTT.

This clone was seen just once. The rearrangement links TRBV7-8 to TRBJ1-4, with 7 bases aligning to TRBD1. This CDR3 comprises 15 residues. Germline CDR1 is SGHVS and CDR2 is FQNEAQ. With V trimmed by 3 bases and J by 8 bases, 9 bases remained unmatched. The CDR3: CASSFQQGMGEKLFF. CDR3 sequence (DNA): TGTGCCAGCAGCTTTCAACAGGGGATGGGGGAAAAACTGTTTTTT.

V usage is TRBV7-9 and J usage is TRBJ2-1; 7 bases are shared with TRBD2. The V and J ends lost 1 base and 6 bases, in that order; junction bases with no gene match: 3. CDR3 length equals 14 residues. Per germline, CDR1 SEHNR and CDR2 FQNEAQ (reference sequence). CDR3 amino acids: CASSLVGTTNEQFF. CDR3 DNA: TGTGCCAGCAGCTTAGTGGGGACTACCAATGAGCAGTTCTTC. Variable domain in full (rest from reference TRBV7-9 and TRBJ2-1): DTGVSQNPRHKITKRGQNVTFRCDPISEHNRLYWYRQTLGQGPEFLTYFQNEAQLEKSRLLSDRFSAERPKGSFSTLEIQRTEQGDSAMYLCASSLVGTTNEQFFGPGTRLTVL.